The rows below give T cell receptor beta chains drawn from one sample of a study of cytomegalovirus exposure and HLA in healthy donors. TCRdb keeps only in-frame clones here, not all; method: immunoSEQ multiplex PCR. This sample has about 180,000 clones, with about 69% found just once. The sequenced sample was PBMCs. Receptor source: a human donor in good health. Each CDR3 is given with its conserved first and last residue. D genes are given only for firm matches. The listing skips clone size in some rows; elsewhere it reads once, few, many or a size class.

TRBV18	few	TRBD2	TRBJ2-1	CASSPLAGGPHEQFF	TGTGCCAGCTCACCACTAGCGGGGGGGCCCCATGAGCAGTTCTTC
TRBV7-3	NA	TRBD1	TRBJ2-5	CASSLVQGAGETQYF	TGTGCCAGCAGCTTAGTTCAGGGGGCGGGAGAGACCCAGTACTTC
TRBV30	few	TRBD2	TRBJ2-5	CAWRGSGGGETQYF	TGTGCCTGGAGAGGTAGCGGGGGGGGAGAGACCCAGTACTTC
TRBV11-2	NA	NA	TRBJ1-1	CASSLVVNTEAFF	TGTGCCAGCAGCTTAGTAGTTAACACTGAAGCTTTCTTT
TRBV6-1	NA	NA	TRBJ2-3	CATQEGLLGTDTQYF	TGTGCCACCCAGGAGGGTCTCTTGGGCACAGATACGCAGTATTTT
TRBV7-9	NA	NA	TRBJ1-1	CASSGQLLNTEAFF	TGTGCCAGCAGTGGACAGTTATTGAACACTGAAGCTTTCTTT
TRBV7-7	NA	NA	TRBJ2-7	CASSLGAFSEQYF	TGTGCTAGCAGCTTAGGAGCATTTTCCGAGCAGTACTTC
TRBV6-4	NA	TRBD2	TRBJ2-3	CASSDAGLADRNTQYF	TGTGCCAGCAGTGACGCGGGACTAGCGGATCGGAATACGCAGTATTTT
TRBV15	NA	NA	TRBJ1-5	CATSRVGDQPQHF	TGTGCCACCAGCAGAGTAGGAGATCAGCCCCAGCATTTT
TRBV19	NA	NA	TRBJ2-7	CASSPSGEGFEQYF	TGTGCCAGTAGTCCATCGGGGGAAGGGTTCGAGCAGTACTTC
TRBV6-5	NA	TRBD1	TRBJ1-1	CASSYEGTGRLGEAFF	TGTGCCAGCAGTTACGAGGGGACAGGGCGGCTCGGTGAAGCTTTCTTT
TRBV6-6	NA	TRBD1	TRBJ1-5	CASSGDRGTLRPQHF	TGTGCCAGCAGTGGTGACAGGGGCACCCTTCGGCCCCAGCATTTT
TRBV10-3	NA	TRBD1	TRBJ1-5	CAISDSGGSNQPQHF	TGTGCCATCAGTGACTCAGGGGGCTCCAATCAGCCCCAGCATTTT
TRBV30	NA	NA	TRBJ2-7	CAWSGEASSYEQYF	TGTGCCTGGAGTGGAGAAGCGAGCTCCTACGAGCAGTACTTC
TRBV7-3	NA	NA	TRBJ1-6	CASSFRNSPLHF	TGTGCCAGCAGCTTTAGAAATTCACCCCTCCACTTT
TRBV5-4	NA	NA	TRBJ1-2	CASSLASGARYYGYTF	TGTGCCAGCAGCTTGGCTTCAGGGGCGAGGTACTATGGCTACACCTTC
TRBV19	NA	NA	TRBJ1-6	CASSREGESSPLHF	TGTGCCAGTAGTCGGGAGGGGGAGAGTTCACCCCTCCACTTT
TRBV6-5	once	TRBD1	TRBJ2-3	CASSYGRQGGTDTQYF	TGTGCCAGCAGTTACGGACGGCAGGGGGGCACAGATACGCAGTATTTT
TRBV7-2	few	TRBD2	TRBJ2-1	CASSFAGGVYNEQFF	TGTGCCAGCAGCTTTGCGGGGGGGGTCTACAATGAGCAGTTCTTC
TRBV7-3	NA	NA	TRBJ1-2	CASSLFSGGAVGGYTF	TGTGCCAGCAGCTTATTCTCGGGGGGCGCGGTTGGGGGCTACACCTTC
TRBV10-2	NA	NA	TRBJ1-1	CASSLQDMNTEAFF	TGCGCCAGCAGTCTACAGGACATGAACACTGAAGCTTTCTTT
TRBV6-5	NA	NA	TRBJ1-1	CASSYSRQANTEAFF	TGTGCCAGCAGTTACTCTCGGCAGGCGAACACTGAAGCTTTCTTT
TRBV15	NA	NA	TRBJ1-5	CATSRDGRQPQHF	TGTGCCACCAGCAGAGATGGCCGTCAGCCCCAGCATTTT
TRBV29-1	NA	NA	TRBJ2-5	CSVQLRAGAPQETQYF	TGCAGCGTCCAACTTAGGGCGGGGGCCCCTCAAGAGACCCAGTACTTC
TRBV14	NA	NA	TRBJ2-7	CASSFFEQYF	TGTGCCAGCAGCTTCTTCGAGCAGTACTTC
TRBV7-2	few	NA	TRBJ1-2	CASSSIMGAGGYTF	TGTGCCAGCAGCTCCATTATGGGGGCCGGGGGCTACACCTTC
TRBV21-1	NA	NA	TRBJ1-2	CASKRKKARVYGYTF	TGTGCCAGCAAGAGGAAGAAGGCCAGGGTTTATGGCTACACCTTC
TRBV18	NA	TRBD1	TRBJ1-6	CASSPDRGSNSPLHF	TGTGCCAGCTCCCCTGACAGGGGAAGTAATTCACCCCTCCACTTT
TRBV15	NA	NA	TRBJ1-4	CATSRDGGDNEKLFF	TGTGCCACCAGCAGAGATGGGGGGGATAATGAAAAACTGTTTTTT
TRBV7-9	NA	TRBD1	TRBJ2-7	CASIPTPGTGGSSYEQYF	TGTGCCAGCATCCCAACGCCCGGGACAGGGGGCAGCTCCTACGAGCAGTACTTC
TRBV5-1	NA	TRBD1	TRBJ1-3	CASRGTGVPPSGNTIYF	TGCGCCAGCAGAGGGACAGGGGTCCCTCCTTCTGGAAACACCATATATTTT
TRBV15	NA	TRBD1	TRBJ1-2	CATSRVATGNGYTF	TGTGCCACCAGCAGAGTCGCGACAGGGAATGGCTACACCTTC
TRBV7-2	NA	NA	TRBJ1-4	CASSLKTGANEKLFF	TGTGCCAGCAGCTTGAAAACCGGGGCTAATGAAAAACTGTTTTTT
TRBV7-8	NA	NA	TRBJ1-2	CASSFSRGGGALGYTF	TGTGCCAGCAGCTTCTCTAGGGGTGGGGGGGCGCTTGGCTACACCTTC
TRBV11-1	NA	NA	TRBJ2-5	CASSNWDSQETQYF	TGTGCCAGCAGCAACTGGGACTCCCAAGAGACCCAGTACTTC
TRBV25-1	NA	TRBD1	TRBJ1-4	CASSSPGTGSGLRSF	TGTGCCAGCTCAAGCCCCGGGACAGGGTCTGGTTTGCGATCTTTT
TRBV9	NA	NA	TRBJ2-1	CASSVASTYNEQFF	TGTGCCAGCAGCGTAGCGAGTACTTACAATGAGCAGTTCTTC
TRBV2	once	TRBD1	TRBJ2-1	CASSLGFRTGRNEQFF	TGTGCCAGCAGCTTAGGCTTTAGGACAGGGAGAAATGAGCAGTTCTTC
TRBV27	NA	NA	TRBJ1-1	CASSSPTGRPEAFF	TGTGCCAGCAGTTCCCCGACAGGACGGCCTGAAGCTTTCTTT
TRBV10-1	few	NA	TRBJ2-7	CASSESVRRGHEQYF	TGCGCCAGCAGTGAGTCAGTTCGCAGGGGACACGAGCAGTACTTC
TRBV5-3	few	TRBD1	TRBJ1-1	CARSLVTGGIQSTEAFF	TGTGCCAGAAGCTTGGTGACAGGGGGGATTCAGAGCACTGAAGCTTTCTTT
TRBV5-1	NA	TRBD2	TRBJ2-7	CASSLAGGYYEQYF	TGCGCCAGCAGCTTGGCGGGAGGGTACTACGAGCAGTACTTC
TRBV7-3	NA	NA	TRBJ2-1	CASSPGVGEQFF	TGTGCCAGCAGCCCGGGGGTGGGTGAGCAGTTCTTC
TRBV19	few	TRBD1	TRBJ1-2	CASTTAGTGDYGYTF	TGTGCCAGTACCACCGCCGGGACAGGGGATTATGGCTACACCTTC
TRBV7-8	NA	NA	TRBJ2-1	CASSFSGYNEQFF	TGTGCCAGCAGCTTTTCAGGTTACAATGAGCAGTTCTTC